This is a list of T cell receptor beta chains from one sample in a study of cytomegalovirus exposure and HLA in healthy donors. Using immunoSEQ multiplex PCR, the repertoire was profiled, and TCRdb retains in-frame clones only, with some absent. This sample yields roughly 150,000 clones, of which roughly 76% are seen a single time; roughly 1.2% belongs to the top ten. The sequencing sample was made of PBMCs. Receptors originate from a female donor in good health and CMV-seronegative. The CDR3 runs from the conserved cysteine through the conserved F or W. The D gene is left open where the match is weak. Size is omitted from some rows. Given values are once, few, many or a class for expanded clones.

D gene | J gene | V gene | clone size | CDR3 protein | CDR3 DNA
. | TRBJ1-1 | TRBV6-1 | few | CASSATVNTEAFF | TGTGCCAGCAGTGCGACAGTGAACACTGAAGCTTTCTTT
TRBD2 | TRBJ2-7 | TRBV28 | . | CASSPTGGLYEQYF | TGTGCCAGCAGTCCTACGGGGGGGTTGTACGAGCAGTACTTC
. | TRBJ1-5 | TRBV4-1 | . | CASSQAFSNQPQHF | TGCGCCAGCAGCCAAGCGTTTAGCAATCAGCCCCAGCATTTT
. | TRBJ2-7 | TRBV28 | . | CASSFITVHEQYF | TGTGCCAGCAGTTTCATAACAGTTCACGAGCAGTACTTC
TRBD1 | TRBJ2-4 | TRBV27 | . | CASSDRGKYF | TGTGCCAGCAGTGACAGGGGAAAGTACTTC
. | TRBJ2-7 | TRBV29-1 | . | CSVGASSYEQYF | TGCAGCGTTGGTGCGAGCTCCTACGAGCAGTACTTC
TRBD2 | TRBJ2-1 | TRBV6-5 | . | CASSTLAGGLNEQFF | TGTGCCAGCAGCACTCTAGCGGGGGGGCTTAATGAGCAGTTCTTC
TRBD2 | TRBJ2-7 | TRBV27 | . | CASSGGLAGREQYF | TGTGCCAGCAGTGGAGGGCTAGCGGGAAGAGAGCAGTACTTC
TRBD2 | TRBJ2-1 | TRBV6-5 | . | CASSWGATSGYNEQFF | TGTGCCAGCAGTTGGGGGGCAACTAGCGGTTACAATGAGCAGTTCTTC
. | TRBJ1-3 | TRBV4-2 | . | CASSQEAQGLSGNTIYF | TGTGCCAGCAGCCAAGAAGCGCAGGGCCTTTCTGGAAACACCATATATTTT
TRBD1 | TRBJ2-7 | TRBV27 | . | CASSFGPGQGALEQYF | TGTGCCAGCAGTTTCGGACCGGGACAGGGGGCCCTCGAGCAGTACTTC
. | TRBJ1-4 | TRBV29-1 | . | CSVGGGNEKLFF | TGCAGCGTTGGCGGGGGAAATGAAAAACTGTTTTTT
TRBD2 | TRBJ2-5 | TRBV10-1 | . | CASSSGLASETQYF | TGCGCCAGCAGTTCCGGACTAGCTTCCGAGACCCAGTACTTC